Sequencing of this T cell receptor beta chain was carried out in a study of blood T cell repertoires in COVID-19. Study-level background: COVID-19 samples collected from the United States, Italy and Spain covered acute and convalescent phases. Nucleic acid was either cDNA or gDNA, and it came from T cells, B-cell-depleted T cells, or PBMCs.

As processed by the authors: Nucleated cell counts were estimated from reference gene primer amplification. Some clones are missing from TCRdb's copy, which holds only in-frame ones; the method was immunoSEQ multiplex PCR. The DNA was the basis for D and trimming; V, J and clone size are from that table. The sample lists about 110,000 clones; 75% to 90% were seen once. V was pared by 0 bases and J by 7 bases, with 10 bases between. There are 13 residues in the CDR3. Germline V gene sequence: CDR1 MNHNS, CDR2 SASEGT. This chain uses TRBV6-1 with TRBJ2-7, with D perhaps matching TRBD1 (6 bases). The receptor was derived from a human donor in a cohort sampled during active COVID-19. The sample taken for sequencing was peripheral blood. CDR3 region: CASSEAFRGEQYF. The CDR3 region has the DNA TGTGCCAGCAGTGAAGCGTTCAGGGGAGAGCAGTACTTC.